This TCR beta chain stems from a study of beta chain features in type 1 diabetes. Broader study findings: Naive, central memory and regulatory TCRB repertoires appeared more similar among patients than healthy donors.

The authors reverse transcribed all of the isolated RNA, so sequencing captured expressed TCRB transcripts. Sequencing used immunoSEQ multiplex PCR; TCRdb keeps in-frame clones, though not all of them. The profile shows about 320,000 clones, about 15% of them singletons. In germline, CDR1 is MNHNS, CDR2 SASEGT. The CDR3 runs to 16 residues. The V end was cut by 2 bases, the J end by 5 bases, with 16 bases between. Concerning this clone itself: Its antigen is not identified.

The sample consisted of central memory CD4+ T cells from blood. The chain employs TRBV6-1 and TRBJ2-1; TRBD1 is a possible D gene (6 bases). This TCR was sampled from a man aged 30 to 39 in good health. The CDR3 nucleotides are TGTGCCAGCAGTGAATATGGCTCGACAGGTGACAATGAGCAGTTCTTC. Protein product: CASSEYGSTGDNEQFF.